These 23 T cell receptor beta chains share one sample of origin, sequenced in a study of T cell repertoires in cytomegalovirus infection. Their recognized antigens are unknown. TCRdb fed the reads into MiXCR, producing one record per CDR3 protein. The sample contains some 110,000 distinct CDR3 sequences, about 9.5% of which appear only once. The sequenced sample was PBMCs, sequenced either directly or after in vitro stimulation (not recorded which). The receptors were sampled from a human donor in good health (CMV status not recorded). Some clones in this sample may be carry-over from other donors' samples.

This clonotype was observed at least ten times. This sequence joins TRBV4-2 and TRBJ2-7, with TRBD2 identical over 10 bases. V shed 4 bases and J 6 bases; nucleotides not matched to a gene: 9. The CDR3 is 15 residues long. Germline CDR1 is LGHNA and CDR2 is YNFKEQ. The CDR3 coding sequence is TGTGCCAGCAGCCTTGGACTAGCGGCCCAATCCGAGCAGTACTTC. Translating it yields CASSLGLAAQSEQYF.

V gene TRBV7-8 combines with J gene TRBJ1-6, with 8 bases that match TRBD1. The CDR3 is 15 residues long. After removal of 5 bases from V and 9 bases from J, the junction contained 9 bases not matched to a gene. Germline V gene sequence: CDR1 SGHVS, CDR2 FQNEAQ. Written as DNA, the CDR3 is TGTGCCAGCAGCCTGGTGGAGGACAGGGTTTCACCCCTCCACTTT. It specifies CASSLVEDRVSPLHF.

This clonotype was picked up a small number of times. The chain joins TRBV29-1 to TRBJ2-7; 7 nucleotides agree with TRBD2. CDR3 length equals 13 residues. Germline assignment: CDR1 SQVTM and CDR2 ANQGSEA. The junction had 6 bases not matched to a gene; V was cut back by 0 bases and J by 7 bases. The CDR3 sequence is CSVEEAGRGEQYF. DNA for the CDR3: TGCAGCGTTGAAGAAGCGGGAAGGGGAGAGCAGTACTTC.

In its sample, this clonotype was seen a few times. The chain carries TRBV6-2 or TRBV6-3 and TRBJ2-5, with 8 bases aligning to TRBD2. The CDR3 consists of 15 residues. V lost 6 bases and J lost 5; bases outside the gene matches: 11. The germline V gene has CDR1 MNHEY and CDR2 SVGEGT. The CDR3 DNA is TGTGCCAGCAGAACCGGGACTAGGGGCGGTGAGACCCAGTACTTC. As protein: CASRTGTRGGETQYF.

The chain recombines TRBV20-1 with TRBJ2-3, with 12 bases aligning to TRBD2. This CDR3 contains 16 residues. In germline, CDR1 is DFQATT, CDR2 SNEGSKA (reference sequence). With V trimmed by 5 bases and J by 4 bases, 10 bases remained unmatched. CDR3 nucleotides: TGCAGTGCTGGCCCTCCTAGCGGGAGGGGTGCAGATACGCAGTATTTT. As protein: CSAGPPSGRGADTQYF.

This clonotype was found many times. The chain is built from TRBV19 and TRBJ2-1; weak D call: TRBD1 (6 bases). This CDR3 is built from 13 residues. CDR1 and CDR2 (germline): LNHDA, SQIVND (reference sequence). The V gene lost 2 bases and the J gene lost 7 bases, with 9 bases spanning the gap. CDR3 DNA sequence: TGTGCCAGTAGTATAACAGGGTTTAATGAGCAGTTCTTC. This encodes CASSITGFNEQFF.

In this sample, this clonotype turned up many times. The chain uses TRBV12-3 or TRBV12-4 and TRBJ1-4; the match to TRBD1 covers 11 bases. V gave up 10 bases and J gave up 8 bases; unmatched junction bases: 15. CDR3 length equals 16 residues. The CDR3 coding sequence is TGTGCCATCGTACGGACAGGGGGCGACCAACCCGAAAAACTGTTTTTT. Its translation: CAIVRTGGDQPEKLFF.

Ten or more counts support this clonotype. The chain combines TRBV7-2 with TRBJ2-1; 8 nucleotides line up with TRBD2. V was clipped by 5 bases and J by 8 bases; unmatched bases: 11. CDR3 length: 15 amino acids. CDR1 and CDR2 from the germline V gene are SGHTA and FQGNSA. The CDR3 DNA sequence: TGTGCCAGCAGCGGGTTAGCGGGAATCCTCGATGAGCAGTTCTTC. It is translated as CASSGLAGILDEQFF.

This clonotype was found many times. The V and J genes are TRBV6-2 or TRBV6-3 and TRBJ2-7; 10 bases fit TRBD1. The ends lost 5 bases at V and 2 bases at J; junction bases unmatched: 3. CDR1 and CDR2 from the germline V gene are MNHEY and SVGEGT. There are 14 residues in the CDR3. The chain's CDR3 is CASSDGQGAYEQYF. The CDR3 region has the DNA TGTGCCAGCAGTGACGGACAGGGGGCCTACGAGCAGTACTTC.

This clonotype has a handful of counts. This chain uses TRBV19 with TRBJ1-2; D remains unclear. This CDR3 contains 13 residues. Germline V gene lookup returns CDR1 LNHDA and CDR2 SQIVND (reference sequence). V was clipped by 5 bases and J by 1 base, with 8 bases between them. Here the CDR3 reads CASSADYNYGYTF. As DNA, the CDR3 is TGTGCCAGTAGTGCAGATTATAACTATGGCTACACCTTC. Using reference TRBV19 and TRBJ1-2 for the parts outside the CDR3, the full variable domain is DGGITQSPKYLFRKEGQNVTLSCEQNLNHDAMYWYRQDPGQGLRLIYYSQIVNDFQKGDIAEGYSVSREKKESFPLTVTSAQKNPTAFYLCASSADYNYGYTFGSGTRLTVV.

This clonotype was counted at least ten times. This chain joins TRBV29-1 and TRBJ2-1, with D hard to call. Germline V gene lookup returns CDR1 SQVTM and CDR2 ANQGSEA. CDR3 size: 11 residues. The ends were cut back, 2 bases at V and 7 bases at J, with 6 bases in the middle. Written as DNA, the CDR3 is TGCAGCGTTGAAAATATAAATGAGCAGTTCTTC. It encodes CSVENINEQFF.

This clonotype was seen ten or more times. This chain uses TRBV30 with TRBJ2-1; weak D call: TRBD2 (6 bases). V was pared by 5 bases and J by 6 bases, with 17 bases between. This CDR3 contains 14 residues. Germline V gene lookup returns CDR1 GTSNPN and CDR2 SVGIG (reference sequence). CDR3 sequence: CAWGVLASGNEQFF. The DNA for the CDR3 is TGTGCCTGGGGGGTCCTAGCGAGTGGCAATGAGCAGTTCTTC.

This clonotype was detected a few times. V and J are TRBV5-1 and TRBJ2-7, with TRBD1 matching 8 bases. The CDR3 runs 14 residues. The germline V gene has CDR1 SGHRS and CDR2 YFSETQ. The trim removed 0 bases at V and 6 bases at J, leaving 5 bases unmatched. CDR3 in amino acids: CASSLGQGAPEQYV. DNA of the CDR3: TGCGCCAGCAGCTTGGGCCAGGGGGCCCCCGAGCAGTACGTC.

The CDR3 reads CASSGLQGDTEAFF. The CDR3 coding sequence is TGTGCCAGCAGTGGGTTACAGGGTGACACTGAAGCTTTCTTT. J is TRBJ1-1 and V is TRBV9; D possibly corresponds to TRBD1 (6 bases). V was trimmed by 5 bases and J by 3 bases, leaving 14 bases between them. The germline V gene has CDR1 SGDLS and CDR2 YYNGEE. CDR3 length: 14 residues.

This clonotype showed up many times. The rearrangement joins TRBV4-1 to TRBJ2-1; 7 nucleotides line up with TRBD1. Germline lookup yields CDR1 MGHRA and CDR2 YSYEKL. J was trimmed by 4 bases and V by 2 bases; bases with no gene match: 5. There are 15 residues in the CDR3. The DNA of the CDR3 is TGCGCCAGCAGCCAAAACAGGGGTGAATACAATGAGCAGTTCTTC. Protein product: CASSQNRGEYNEQFF.

This clonotype was seen many times. V and J are TRBV12-3 or TRBV12-4 and TRBJ2-7; 7 bases match TRBD2. V was pared by 3 bases and J by 4 bases, with 6 bases of the junction left unmatched. The CDR3 totals 14 residues. The CDR3 is CASSLAGAEYEQYF. The CDR3 nucleotides read TGTGCCAGCAGTTTGGCGGGAGCGGAGTACGAGCAGTACTTC.

This clonotype was detected ten times or more. The V gene is TRBV7-8, the J gene TRBJ2-5; D remains unclear. Trimming took 4 bases from V and 6 from J, leaving 27 bases between them. Germline CDR1 and CDR2: SGHVS and FQNEAQ. This CDR3 is built from 18 residues. The CDR3 is CASSSPDRAISIRKTQYF. The CDR3 region has the DNA TGTGCCAGCAGCTCTCCAGATCGGGCTATTTCGATCAGGAAGACCCAGTACTTC.

The chain joins TRBV2 to TRBJ2-3; possible D gene TRBD1, 6 bases. This CDR3 spans 16 amino acids. Germline CDR1 reads SNHLY; CDR2 reads FYNNEI. V lost 7 bases to trimming and J lost 1 base, with 18 bases between them. The CDR3, as DNA: TGTGCCAGCACCCCCCCAGGGGAGAGGGGCACAGATACGCAGTATTTT. Translation: CASTPPGERGTDTQYF.

This clonotype was seen a handful of times. This sequence joins TRBV5-3 and TRBJ2-5; possibly TRBD2 for D (5 bases). TRBV5-3 is filed as an ORF, its function uncertain. The V end lost 8 bases, the J end lost 2 bases, and 22 bases lay between the germline ends. The CDR3 extends over 16 amino acids. The CDR3, as DNA: TGTGCCAGCAGCGGACGGTGGGCCCCGGAGCAAGAGACCCAGTACTTC. Its protein product is CASSGRWAPEQETQYF.

There are many counts of this clonotype. The chain carries TRBV7-2 and TRBJ2-7, with 7 bases that match TRBD2. Germline CDR1 SGHTA, CDR2 FQGNSA. CDR3 length equals 14 residues. V lost 3 bases and J lost 4; bases outside the gene matches: 6. CDR3 residues: CASSFSLAVYEQYV. CDR3 in DNA: TGTGCCAGCAGCTTTTCCCTAGCGGTGTACGAGCAGTACGTC.

The genes are TRBV7-6 and TRBJ2-2; TRBD2 might be the D (6 bases). Trimming removed 1 base at V and 7 bases at J, with 19 bases between. The CDR3 runs 17 residues. Germline assignment: CDR1 SGHVS and CDR2 FNYEAQ. The CDR3 is CASSLVGRTTFVGELFF. CDR3 bases: TGTGCCAGCAGCTTAGTAGGGCGGACTACGTTCGTCGGGGAGCTGTTTTTT.

V and J are TRBV6-2 or TRBV6-3 and TRBJ2-2; no definite D call. Trimming cost V 6 bases and J 7 bases, with 12 bases left between them. CDR1 is MNHEY, CDR2 SVGEGT, per germline. This CDR3 is built from 13 residues. The CDR3 protein is CASSLHAVGELFF. CDR3 nucleotides: TGTGCCAGCAGCCTACATGCTGTCGGGGAGCTGTTTTTT.

Many counts were recorded for this clonotype. The chain employs TRBV30 and TRBJ1-1; a weak D match, TRBD1 (5 bases). V was shortened by 8 bases and J by 1 base, with 8 bases between the two germline ends. Germline assignment: CDR1 GTSNPN and CDR2 SVGIG (reference sequence). CDR3 length: 11 residues. The CDR3 sequence is CAGGKNTEAFF. The DNA for the CDR3 is TGTGCCGGGGGGAAGAACACTGAAGCTTTCTTT.